This TCR beta chain was found in a study of blood T cell repertoires in COVID-19. At the level of the study: T cells, B-cell-depleted T cells, or PBMCs supplied cDNA or gDNA.

Germline values: CDR1 LGHNA, CDR2 YNFKEQ. This CDR3 spans 13 amino acids. Trimming took 4 bases from V and 5 from J; bases not matched to a gene: 4. The protocol was immunoSEQ multiplex PCR, while the TCRdb copy is restricted to in-frame clones and leaves out a portion. The table lists 300,000 or so clones, 87% of them singletons. The sequenced sample was PBMCs or T cells enriched from blood (not recorded which). The clonotype comes from a woman in her 30s who had recovered from COVID-19. The J gene is TRBJ1-2, the V gene TRBV4-2; 7 bases line up with TRBD1. DNA of the CDR3: TGTGCCAGCAGCCGAGACAGGGCGTATGGCTACACCTTC. It encodes CASSRDRAYGYTF.